This is a list of T cell receptor beta chains from one sample in a study of CD8 T cells in ankylosing spondylitis. TCRdb independently ran MiXCR on the 5' RACE reads; one entry per CDR3 protein. Found here are hundreds of thousands of distinct CDR3 sequences, approximately 10% of them singletons; the top ten hold roughly 0.51%. The sample comprised blood, either unsorted or a sorted T cell fraction (not recorded which). These receptors were taken from a male donor with ankylosing spondylitis. The CDR3 runs from the conserved cysteine through the conserved F or W. A D gene is named only where the DNA matches it firmly. The listing skips clone size in some rows; elsewhere it reads once, few, many or a size class.

d_call j_call v_call clone_size cdr3_aa
TRBD2 TRBJ2-7 TRBV20-1 NA CSARGLAGYEQYF
TRBD1 TRBJ2-5 TRBV20-1 NA CSAPQQGKETQYF
TRBD1 TRBJ2-2 TRBV6-1 many CASNVGTGNTGELFF
TRBD2 TRBJ2-3 TRBV7-2 few CASSLGGLAGVTDTQYF
NA TRBJ1-6 TRBV10-3 NA CATRTYNSPLHF
NA TRBJ2-7 TRBV21-1 many CASNAPQSANSYEQYF
NA TRBJ1-1 TRBV7-9 few CASSHYSGTGEAFF
NA TRBJ2-7 TRBV6-5 NA CASSYSIADYEQYF
NA TRBJ2-7 TRBV10-3 NA CAISVRDTSYEQYF
NA TRBJ2-4 TRBV6-2/TRBV6-3 NA CASSGTPKNIQYF
NA TRBJ2-3 TRBV10-3 few CAISEMTSTDTQYF
NA TRBJ2-7 TRBV20-1 NA CSAQPGLRYEQYF
NA TRBJ2-1 TRBV20-1 few CSAPNRHNEQFF
NA TRBJ1-4 TRBV29-1 many CSVASSQGEKLFF
NA TRBJ1-2 TRBV29-1 NA CSVPPGGANYGYTF
NA TRBJ2-7 TRBV7-9 many CASSLTSTVGYEQYF
TRBD1 TRBJ1-1 TRBV12-3/TRBV12-4 NA CASSPGTAPNTEAFF
NA TRBJ1-4 TRBV4-1 NA CASSSLAHAVNEKLFF
TRBD1 TRBJ1-5 TRBV6-5 few CASSLRTGTHQPQHF
NA TRBJ2-1 TRBV10-1 NA CASSGARGRWVGNEQFF
NA TRBJ1-1 TRBV12-3/TRBV12-4 NA CASSLMASSGTEAFF
NA TRBJ2-2 TRBV28 few CASIAGHTGELFF
NA TRBJ2-2 TRBV29-1 few CSVGYSSNTGELFF
TRBD1 TRBJ2-7 TRBV4-3 few CASRRDRGGEQYF
TRBD2 TRBJ2-7 TRBV29-1 NA CSVVYSGRADEQYF
TRBD1 TRBJ2-7 TRBV7-8 NA CASSRRTGAEQYF
NA TRBJ1-2 TRBV6-2/TRBV6-3 NA CASSKPQGTGYTF
TRBD1 TRBJ2-7 TRBV24-1 NA CATSDCDRGPHYEQYF
NA TRBJ2-1 TRBV5-1 NA CASSLGDPRRFF
NA TRBJ2-7 TRBV9 NA CASSGPVVGEQYF
TRBD1 TRBJ1-4 TRBV20-1 few CSAPDRGVANEKLFF
NA TRBJ1-2 TRBV29-1 NA CSGRTDVYGYTF
TRBD2 TRBJ2-5 TRBV6-2/TRBV6-3 once CASSARLAGGETQYF
TRBD2 TRBJ2-7 TRBV7-2 few CASRIAGGIPYEQYF
NA TRBJ1-2 TRBV5-1 NA CASSFRGTEGGYTF
NA TRBJ2-6 TRBV20-1 NA CSASPIRGSGANVLTF
TRBD1 TRBJ1-1 TRBV20-1 many CSASGTGDMNTEAFF
NA TRBJ1-5 TRBV20-1 few CSASPPDSYSNQPQHF
TRBD2 TRBJ2-1 TRBV5-1 NA CASSYSGTSGTNEQFF
NA TRBJ2-2 TRBV9 many CASSVEGTGELFF
NA TRBJ1-6 TRBV5-1 many CASSLEIRDSPLHF
NA TRBJ2-1 TRBV7-2 few CASSLFRDSYNEQFF
NA TRBJ1-1 TRBV29-1 few CSVMKGMNTEAFF
NA TRBJ2-7 TRBV12-3/TRBV12-4 NA CASSRGDAGSYEQYF
NA TRBJ1-1 TRBV12-3/TRBV12-4 NA CASSFFGTNTEAFF
NA TRBJ2-7 TRBV3-1 NA CASSQKRQVSSYEQYF
TRBD1 TRBJ2-5 TRBV5-1 NA CASSLARGTAYQETQYF
NA TRBJ2-1 TRBV20-1 few CSAAYGSDEQFF
TRBD2 TRBJ2-1 TRBV30 NA CAWMGTLAGGYNEQFF
NA TRBJ1-5 TRBV20-1 few CSASSGSSNQPQHF
TRBD1 TRBJ2-7 TRBV6-1 few CASSRAGTGSYEQYF
NA TRBJ2-7 TRBV25-1 NA CASSPGHTYEQYF
NA TRBJ2-7 TRBV7-6 NA CASSSTGGTDTYEQYF
NA TRBJ2-1 TRBV15 few CATSNQWGSDNEQFF